Below are 23 T cell receptor beta chains sequenced from a single sample in a study of regulatory T cells in long-lasting Graves disease. Noted time point: persistent/refractory GD, antithyroid drugs over 5 years with positive TRAb. Making the TCR library involved RNA that had been extracted from PBMCs. Construction of TCR beta libraries relied on iRepertoire HTBI primers and on Arm-PCR targeting CDR3 regions. In TCRdb, the multiplex PCR reads were re-called with MiXCR into one record per CDR3 protein. In the table there are around 500,000 distinct CDR3 sequences, more than 20% of which are singletons. The material was peripheral blood mononuclear cells (PBMCs), obtained when the disease was refractory, from a patient treated with antithyroid drugs. The receptor set was obtained from a female donor with Graves disease.

This chain joins TRBV27 and TRBJ2-5; D is unclear. V was clipped by 10 bases and J by 5 bases, with 17 bases between them. The CDR3 consists of 13 residues. The germline CDR1 and CDR2 sequences are MNHEY and SMNVEV (reference sequence). The CDR3 protein is CATGPLSLETQYF. Written as DNA, the CDR3 is TGTGCCACCGGCCCCCTCAGTTTGGAGACCCAGTACTTC.

The sample holds a few counts of this clonotype. The rearrangement uses TRBV6-5 and TRBJ2-7, with 11 bases matching TRBD2. This CDR3 spans 15 amino acids. Germline CDR1 is MNHEY and CDR2 is SVGAGI. V lost 0 bases and J lost 4; bases outside the gene matches: 2. The chain's CDR3 is CASSYSLAGVYEQYF. The CDR3 DNA sequence: TGTGCCAGCAGTTACTCACTAGCGGGAGTTTACGAGCAGTACTTC.

At least ten counts were recorded for this clonotype. The chain uses TRBV12-3 or TRBV12-4 and TRBJ2-5; D assignment may be TRBD1 or TRBD2 (5 bases each). V lost 6 bases and J lost 4, with 15 bases in between. The CDR3 has 14 residues. The CDR3 nucleotides are TGTGCCAGCAGGCCGGGGTGGGGACCAGAGACCCAGTACTTC. Translation: CASRPGWGPETQYF.

This clonotype was seen at least ten times. The chain carries TRBV3-1 and TRBJ2-5, with TRBD2 matching 8 bases. V trimming: 6 bases; J trimming: 4 bases; junction bases outside the gene matches: 7. Germline assignment: CDR1 LGHDT and CDR2 YNNKEL (reference sequence). The CDR3 consists of 14 residues. This CDR3 reads CASSRSGSSETQYF. Written as DNA, the CDR3 is TGTGCCAGCAGTCGAAGCGGGAGCTCAGAGACCCAGTACTTC.

This clonotype was seen many times. The chain has TRBV7-2 and TRBJ2-7; D remains unclear. The germline V and J ends were trimmed by 11 bases and 2 bases, with 16 bases remaining between them. Germline CDR1 reads SGHTA; CDR2 reads FQGNSA. CDR3 length: 13 amino acids. The CDR3 coding sequence is TGTGCCTCAGCCCGAACGTGGGCCTACGAGCAGTACTTC. This gives the protein CASARTWAYEQYF.

This clonotype was observed at least ten times. The rearrangement links TRBV7-9 to TRBJ1-1, with a possible D match to TRBD1 (6 bases). The CDR3 totals 14 residues. Germline-derived CDR1 and CDR2 are SEHNR and FQNEAQ (reference sequence). The V gene lost 5 bases and the J gene lost 2 bases, with 12 bases spanning the gap. In nucleotides, the CDR3 is TGTGCCAGCAGCGCCGGACAGCTAAACACTGAAGCTTTCTTT. Translation: CASSAGQLNTEAFF. Looking up the rest from reference TRBV7-9 and TRBJ1-1 gives the full variable domain: DTGVSQNPRHKITKRGQNVTFRCDPISEHNRLYWYRQTLGQGPEFLTYFQNEAQLEKSRLLSDRFSAERPKGSFSTLEIQRTEQGDSAMYLCASSAGQLNTEAFFGQGTRLTVV.

Only a few counts were recorded for this clonotype. The chain combines TRBV6-2 or TRBV6-3 with TRBJ2-2; possibly TRBD2 for D (5 bases). Deletions cut 2 bases from V and 4 bases from J, with 11 bases between. Germline CDR1 reads MNHEY; CDR2 reads SVGEGT. The CDR3 extends over 15 amino acids. As DNA, the CDR3 is TGTGCCAGCAGTTACGTGGGAGTCAGCACCGGGGAGCTGTTTTTT. Its translation: CASSYVGVSTGELFF.

This clonotype was seen more than once but under ten times. The gene calls are TRBV30 and TRBJ2-7, with 8 positions matching TRBD1. V shed 3 bases and J 7 bases; nucleotides not matched to a gene: 5. Germline CDR1 GTSNPN, CDR2 SVGIG (reference sequence). The CDR3 length is 12 residues. Written as DNA, the CDR3 is TGTGCCTGGAGCGGACAGGGTAGGGAGCAGTACTTC. Its translation: CAWSGQGREQYF.

This clonotype was counted many times. V usage is TRBV7-9 and J usage is TRBJ2-7; TRBD1 aligns across 7 bases. In germline, CDR1 is SEHNR, CDR2 FQNEAQ (reference sequence). The CDR3 sequence is 15 residues long. V lost 3 bases to trimming and J lost 2 bases; unmatched junction nucleotides: 7. As DNA, the CDR3 is TGTGCCAGCAGCTTGGGACCTGACAGGGCCTACGAGCAGTACTTC. Its translation: CASSLGPDRAYEQYF.

This clonotype was counted a few times. The chain has TRBV12-3 or TRBV12-4 and TRBJ2-3; D tentatively reads TRBD1 or TRBD2 (5 bases each). The CDR3 is 13 residues long. Trimming took off 1 base at V and 6 bases at J, with 8 bases between the two ends. This CDR3 reads CASSLEGTDTQYF. The CDR3 DNA is TGTGCCAGCAGTTTAGAGGGGACCGATACGCAGTATTTT.

The CDR3 nucleotides read TGTGCCAGCAAGCCCGGGACAGGGGTGTACGAGCAGTACTTC. Protein product: CASKPGTGVYEQYF. The J gene is TRBJ2-7, the V gene TRBV27; 10 bases align to TRBD1. This CDR3 has 14 residues. CDR1 and CDR2 (germline): MNHEY, SMNVEV (reference sequence). V shed 7 bases and J 4 bases; nucleotides not matched to a gene: 7.

This clonotype has just one count. This may arise from a read error, as a much more abundant clone is one base away. The chain has TRBV27 and TRBJ1-5; D gene unclear. Trimming took off 2 bases at V and 6 bases at J, with 8 bases between the two ends. CDR3 length: 13 residues. Germline V lookup: CDR1 MNHEY, CDR2 SMNVEV (reference sequence). The CDR3 nucleotides are TGTGCCAGCAGTTTACCGGTGGGTCAGCCCCAGCATTTT. Translated, it gives CASSLPVGQPQHF.

This clonotype was observed a single time. A much larger clone differs by one base, so this may be a read error. The gene calls are TRBV6-1 and TRBJ2-5, with D perhaps matching TRBD1 or TRBD2 (5 bases each). V gave up 4 bases and J gave up 7 bases, with 10 bases separating them. CDR1 is MNHNS, CDR2 SASEGT, per germline. CDR3 length equals 12 residues. CDR3 residues: CASSGVGGTQYF. In DNA form, the CDR3 reads TGTGCCAGCAGTGGGGTTGGGGGGACCCAGTACTTC.

Only a few counts were recorded for this clonotype. The V and J genes are TRBV4-1 and TRBJ1-1, with 8 bases that match TRBD1. CDR1 MGHRA and CDR2 YSYEKL come from the germline V gene. The CDR3 loop spans 15 amino acids. The ends lost 3 bases at V and 0 bases at J; junction bases unmatched: 3. This CDR3 is CASSQGQALNTEAFF. CDR3 DNA sequence: TGCGCCAGCAGCCAGGGACAGGCACTGAACACTGAAGCTTTCTTT.

The CDR3 spells CASSAIIRLAGVSYEQYF. CDR3 sequence (DNA): TGTGCCAGCAGCGCCATAATAAGACTAGCGGGAGTCTCTTACGAGCAGTACTTC. The rearrangement links TRBV7-9 to TRBJ2-7; 12 nucleotides line up with TRBD2. CDR1 is SEHNR, CDR2 FQNEAQ, per germline (reference sequence). This CDR3 has 18 residues. The trim removed 5 bases at V and 4 bases at J, leaving 15 bases unmatched.

This clonotype was detected many times. The chain carries TRBV25-1 and TRBJ2-5, with 8 bases that match TRBD1. This CDR3 contains 16 residues. V dropped 5 bases and J dropped 3; count of bases not matched to a gene: 11. Germline CDR1 MGHDK, CDR2 SYGVNS. This CDR3 reads CASSRFGGQGKETQYF. Written as DNA, the CDR3 is TGTGCCAGCAGTCGGTTCGGCGGACAGGGTAAAGAGACCCAGTACTTC.

V gene TRBV2 combines with J gene TRBJ2-7, with D perhaps matching TRBD2 (6 bases). The CDR3 length is 15 residues. Between the trimmed V and J ends, which lost 5 bases and 5 bases, there was a span of 19 bases. The germline gives CDR1 SNHLY, CDR2 FYNNEI. The CDR3 DNA reads TGTGCCAGCAGTCTCACCGGGAGCGCCCAGGACGAGCAGTACTTC. It encodes CASSLTGSAQDEQYF.

The sample holds many counts of this clonotype. The rearrangement links TRBV7-9 to TRBJ2-5; TRBD2 aligns across 10 bases. The CDR3 runs 16 residues. CDR1 is SEHNR, CDR2 FQNEAQ, per germline (reference sequence). V lost 5 bases and J lost 5; bases outside the gene matches: 11. CDR3 loop: CASSRAGTSVQETQYF. For the CDR3, the DNA is TGTGCCAGCAGCAGAGCCGGGACTAGCGTACAGGAGACCCAGTACTTC.

As concerns this clonotype: A clone one base away is much larger, so this may be a read error. The V gene is TRBV3-1, the J gene TRBJ2-5, with TRBD1 matching over 7 bases. Germline CDR1 reads LGHDT; CDR2 reads YNNKEL (reference sequence). V lost 4 bases and J lost 2; bases outside the gene matches: 7. There are 15 residues in the CDR3. The CDR3 coding sequence is TGTGCCAGCAGCCCGACAGGGTCCGAGCAAGAGACCCAGTACTTC. Its translation is CASSPTGSEQETQYF.

In its sample, this clonotype was seen many times. The CDR3 sequence: CASTGPNFGGQYF. In DNA, the CDR3 is TGTGCCAGCACTGGACCAAATTTCGGGGGCCAGTACTTC. The chain employs TRBV28 and TRBJ2-5, with D possibly being TRBD2 (6 bases). V was pared by 7 bases and J by 10 bases, with 19 bases between. Germline V gives CDR1 MDHEN, CDR2 SYDVKM. The CDR3 consists of 13 residues.

This clonotype was observed a handful of times. J is TRBJ2-7 and V is TRBV30; 9 nucleotides match TRBD2. CDR3 length: 13 residues. The ends lost 3 bases at V and 4 bases at J; junction bases unmatched: 4. The germline gives CDR1 GTSNPN, CDR2 SVGIG (reference sequence). DNA of the CDR3: TGTGCCTGGAGCCTACTAGCGGGTTACGAGCAGTACTTC. Its protein product is CAWSLLAGYEQYF. The full variable domain, its missing parts supplied by reference TRBV30 and TRBJ2-7, is SQTIHQWPATLVQPVGSPLSLECTVEGTSNPNLYWYRQAAGRGLQLLFYSVGIGQISSEVPQNLSASRPQDRQFILSSKKLLLSDSGFYLCAWSLLAGYEQYFGPGTRLTVT.

In DNA, the CDR3 is TGTGCCAGCAGCTTAGGGTCGGGAGTATCCGAGCAGTACTTC. This codes for CASSLGSGVSEQYF. The rearrangement uses TRBV7-9 and TRBJ2-7, with D possibly TRBD2 on 6 matching bases. V was cut by 1 base and J by 6 bases, with 13 bases left in between. The CDR3 covers 14 residues. Germline V lookup: CDR1 SEHNR, CDR2 FQNEAQ (reference sequence).

V is TRBV3-1 and J is TRBJ1-1; TRBD1 matches 7 bases. The CDR3 spans 17 residues. The V and J ends lost 2 bases and 4 bases, in that order; junction bases with no gene match: 13. Looked up from germline, CDR1 is LGHDT and CDR2 is YNNKEL (reference sequence). The CDR3 bases are TGTGCCAGCAGCCAAACCGCGACAGGGAGGGTAAGCACTGAAGCTTTCTTT. It yields the protein CASSQTATGRVSTEAFF.